Listed below are T cell receptor beta chains from one sample, sequenced in a study of T cells in Graves' hyperthyroidism and ophthalmopathy. MiXCR was run by TCRdb on the multiplex PCR reads, yielding one entry per CDR3 protein. The sample gives 530,000 or so distinct CDR3 sequences, about 24% of which show up once; about 11% is in the top ten. Sequenced material: blood. These receptors came from a young woman with Graves' ophthalmopathy. Each CDR3 is given with its conserved first and last residue. Fields, in order: J gene, V gene, clone size, D gene, CDR3 DNA, CDR3 protein. A D gene is named only where the DNA matches it firmly. The size of a clone is reported for some rows only, either as once, few or many, or as a class for expanded clones.

TRBJ2-7 TRBV7-2 - TRBD1 TGTGCCAGCAGCCCCCTGGGGGACAGCAGCGAGCAGTACTTC CASSPLGDSSEQYF
TRBJ1-1 TRBV3-1 many TRBD1 TGTGCCAGCAGCCCAGGGACAGGGGGCGTCACTGAAGCTTTCTTT CASSPGTGGVTEAFF
TRBJ1-1 TRBV25-1 many - TGTGCCAGCAGCGATAACACTGAAGCTTTCTTT CASSDNTEAFF
TRBJ2-2 TRBV12-3/TRBV12-4 many TRBD2 TGTGCCAGCAGCCAAACGGGGGGGCGAGGGAACACCGGGGAGCTGTTTTTT CASSQTGGRGNTGELFF
TRBJ1-6 TRBV10-3 - - TGTGCCATCAGTGAAGGAGAAGTTGATTCACCCCTCCACTTT CAISEGEVDSPLHF
TRBJ2-2 TRBV18 few - TGTGCCAGCTCACCACCTACTAGAAACACCGGGGAGCTGTTTTTT CASSPPTRNTGELFF
TRBJ2-7 TRBV7-3 many - TGTGCCAGCCCCGGGGAGAACACCTCCTACGAGCAGTACTTC CASPGENTSYEQYF
TRBJ1-2 TRBV6-1 many - TGTGCCAGCAGTGCAGGTCGACGAGATGGCTACACCTTC CASSAGRRDGYTF
TRBJ2-5 TRBV11-2 many - TGTGCCAGCAGCTTACCCGGTGGGGAGACCCAGTACTTC CASSLPGGETQYF
TRBJ2-7 TRBV10-3 many - TGTGCCATCAGTGAGTCGGCTAGCGAGGAGGGTGAGCAGTACTTC CAISESASEEGEQYF
TRBJ1-5 TRBV12-3/TRBV12-4 - TRBD1 TGTGCCAGCAGTTCCGACAGGGCGGTGAACAATCAGCCCCAGCATTTT CASSSDRAVNNQPQHF
TRBJ2-5 TRBV29-1 few - TGCAGCTCTATTCTAGGGAGGAGGCCGGGAGAGACCCAGTACTTC CSSILGRRPGETQYF
TRBJ1-1 TRBV12-3/TRBV12-4 many TRBD1 TGTGCCAGCAGTTTAGGACAGGGGAGGAACACTGAAGCTTTCTTT CASSLGQGRNTEAFF
TRBJ1-3 TRBV11-1 many - TGTGCCAGCAGCTTAGTCCCAGGGTACTCTGGAAACACCATATATTTT CASSLVPGYSGNTIYF
TRBJ1-1 TRBV6-1 many TRBD1 TGTGCCAGCAGTCCCCGGGACAGTCGGAATAAAGGTTTCTTT CASSPRDSRNKGFF
TRBJ2-5 TRBV7-9 few - TGTGCCAGCAGCCCCGGGACGGGAGAGACCCAGTACTTC CASSPGTGETQYF
TRBJ2-2 TRBV10-1 many - TGCGCCAGCAGTGAGTCGCAGGGGCTCGAGCTGTTTTTT CASSESQGLELFF
TRBJ2-2 TRBV20-1 few - TGCAGCACCTCGCCAGGGGCGAACACCGGGGAGCTGTTTTTT CSTSPGANTGELFF
TRBJ1-1 TRBV12-3/TRBV12-4 - TRBD1 TGTGCCAGCAGTTCCAGGGGGTCCCTTGAAGCTTTCTTT CASSSRGSLEAFF
TRBJ1-2 TRBV6-2/TRBV6-3 few - TGTGCCAGCGGAAGGGAGAATAACTATGGCTACACCTTC CASGRENNYGYTF
TRBJ2-7 TRBV6-4 once - TGTGCCACCAAGACTCGGACAGAGGCTTCCTACGAGCAGTACTTC CATKTRTEASYEQYF
TRBJ2-2 TRBV19 many - TGTGCCAGTAGGCCAGAGTTCGGCGGGGAGCTGTTTTTT CASRPEFGGELFF
TRBJ2-5 TRBV11-3 many TRBD1 TGTGCCAGCAGCTTACCGACAGGGATGGAGACCCAGTACTTC CASSLPTGMETQYF
TRBJ1-1 TRBV6-2/TRBV6-3 - - TGTGCCAGCAGTTACCCCTTGACCACCGAGAACACTGAAGCTTTCTTT CASSYPLTTENTEAFF
TRBJ1-1 TRBV6-1 - - TGTGCCAGCAGTGGGAATAAGGGTGAAGCTTTCTTT CASSGNKGEAFF
TRBJ2-7 TRBV30 - - TGTGCCTGGAGTGGAGGGGGCGAGCAGTACTTC CAWSGGGEQYF
TRBJ2-7 TRBV7-8 - - TGTGCCAGCGTCAAGACCCGGGGCGAGCAGTACTTC CASVKTRGEQYF
TRBJ2-7 TRBV19 many TRBD2 TGTGCCAGTGGACTAGCGGGGGCTATAAACTACGAGCAGTACTTC CASGLAGAINYEQYF
TRBJ2-5 TRBV12-5 - - TGTGCTAGTGGACCTACAGGGACTCTCCAAGAGACCCAGTACTTC CASGPTGTLQETQYF
TRBJ2-7 TRBV20-1 - - TGCAGTGCAAACCCCCAAACCCACTACTACGAGCAGTACTTC CSANPQTHYYEQYF
TRBJ2-7 TRBV3-1 - TRBD1 TGTGCCAGCAGCCACGCGGTATCGGACAGGGCTCTCCGCGAGCAGTACTTC CASSHAVSDRALREQYF
TRBJ1-5 TRBV28 few - TGTGCCAGCAGTTTAGGGTACTCGGGGACTGGAGGCAATCAGCCCCAGCATTTT CASSLGYSGTGGNQPQHF
TRBJ2-5 TRBV11-2 many - TGTGCCAGCAGCTTTTGGCAGGGCGAGACCCAGTACTTC CASSFWQGETQYF
TRBJ1-2 TRBV15 many TRBD1 TGTGCCACCAGCAGAGAGGGTGGACAGGCCCGGGAGGGCTACACCTTC CATSREGGQAREGYTF
TRBJ1-2 TRBV6-1 - - TGTGCCAGCGCCGGAACTAACTATGGCTACACCTTC CASAGTNYGYTF
TRBJ1-5 TRBV20-1 - - TGCAGTGCTAGAGTGTCGCCAGGATTAAATCAGCCCCAGCATTTT CSARVSPGLNQPQHF
TRBJ2-2 TRBV24-1 many - TGTGCCACCAGTGATTTGGTCCAGAACACCGGGGAGCTGTTTTTT CATSDLVQNTGELFF
TRBJ1-5 TRBV12-3/TRBV12-4 many TRBD1 TGTGCCAGCAGTTCTCCCGGGACAGGGGAACAGCCCCAGCATTTT CASSSPGTGEQPQHF
TRBJ2-7 TRBV4-3 many - TGTGCCAGCAGCCAGGGGCAGGGAGCCGGCGAGCAGTACTTC CASSQGQGAGEQYF
TRBJ1-2 TRBV27 many TRBD1 TGTGCCAGCACCTCTTTGTTACGGACAGGGATGAATGGCTACACCTTC CASTSLLRTGMNGYTF
TRBJ2-7 TRBV6-5 - - TGTGCCAGCAGTTACGGGCAGACCTACGAGCAGTACTTC CASSYGQTYEQYF
TRBJ1-1 TRBV11-1 few - TGCGCCAGCAGCGTGGATGGGAACCCTGAAGCTTTCTTT CASSVDGNPEAFF
TRBJ1-2 TRBV6-1 many - TGTGCCAGCAGTGAAGCGCCTGAAGGGGTCTATGGCTACACCTTC CASSEAPEGVYGYTF
TRBJ2-7 TRBV10-3 many TRBD1 TGTGCCATCAGTCCCGGGACAGGGCCCGAGCAGTACTTC CAISPGTGPEQYF
TRBJ1-1 TRBV18 many TRBD1 TGTGCCAGCTCACCCGGACAGGGAAGTACTGAAGCTTTCTTT CASSPGQGSTEAFF
TRBJ1-6 TRBV6-5 many - TGTGCCAGCAGTTACGAGAGGCGGGGATCCCTCCACTTT CASSYERRGSLHF
TRBJ2-7 TRBV20-1 many - TGCAGTGCTAGGGTACCGCAAGTCTCCTACGAGCAGTACTTC CSARVPQVSYEQYF
TRBJ1-2 TRBV6-5 many - TGTGCCAGCAGTTACTCGAGGCCGGCAGCAACTAACTATGGCTACACCTTC CASSYSRPAATNYGYTF